What follows are 6 T cell receptor beta chains derived from one specimen sequenced in a study of blood T cell repertoires in COVID-19. Clones were sequenced by immunoSEQ multiplex PCR, and TCRdb holds only the in-frame ones, with some missing. Here the sample spans 120,000 to 150,000 clones, around four fifths being singletons. The source material was peripheral blood. These receptors all come from a human donor in a cohort sampled during active COVID-19.

CDR3 protein: CASSPPSSGLATEAFF. The CDR3 DNA sequence: TGTGCCAGCTCACCACCGTCTTCGGGTTTGGCCACTGAAGCTTTCTTT. The rearrangement uses TRBV18 and TRBJ1-1, with D unresolved. The ends were cut back, 0 bases at V and 4 bases at J, with 15 bases in the middle. The germline CDR1 and CDR2 sequences are KGHSH and LQKENI. There are 16 residues in the CDR3. The full variable domain, its missing parts supplied by reference TRBV18 and TRBJ1-1, is NAGVMQNPRHLVRRRGQEARLRCSPMKGHSHVYWYRQLPEEGLKFMVYLQKENIIDESGMPKERFSAEFPKEGPSILRIQQVVRGDSAAYFCASSPPSSGLATEAFFGQGTRLTVV.

The J gene is TRBJ2-5, the V gene TRBV5-1; 9 positions agree with TRBD1. After removal of 2 bases from V and 2 bases from J, the junction contained 4 bases not matched to a gene. From germline, CDR1 is SGHRS and CDR2 YFSETQ. The CDR3 covers 15 residues. Written as DNA, the CDR3 is TGCGCCAGCAGCTTTGGCGGGACAGGGCAAGAGACCCAGTACTTC. This sequence encodes CASSFGGTGQETQYF.

CDR3 in amino acids: CASSALAGTDYNEQFF. In DNA form, the CDR3 reads TGTGCCAGCAGCGCCTTAGCGGGGACAGACTACAATGAGCAGTTCTTC. The J gene is TRBJ2-1, the V gene TRBV9; weak D call: TRBD2 (8 bases). V was trimmed by 3 bases and J by 3 bases, leaving 16 bases between them. The V gene's germline CDR1 is SGDLS and CDR2 YYNGEE. This CDR3 region has 16 residues.

The rearrangement uses TRBV9 and TRBJ2-1; possibly TRBD2 for D (6 bases). Trimming took 0 bases from V and 9 from J, leaving 13 bases between them. Germline V gene lookup returns CDR1 SGDLS and CDR2 YYNGEE. The CDR3 has 14 residues. The CDR3 here is CASSVAVVGGEQFF. The CDR3 nucleotides read TGTGCCAGCAGCGTAGCGGTTGTCGGGGGTGAGCAGTTCTTC.

The chain carries TRBV29-1 and TRBJ1-2; 7 nucleotides line up with TRBD1. Germline CDR1 and CDR2: SQVTM and ANQGSEA. The CDR3 is made up of 18 amino acids. Losses at the gene ends were 6 bases for V and 0 bases for J; bases not matched to a gene: 19. The CDR3 DNA reads TGCAGCGTCCACTTTTGGGGGGACAGCATAACCTCTAACTATGGCTACACCTTC. It yields the protein CSVHFWGDSITSNYGYTF.

CDR3 protein: CASSFQGRDSPLHF. The DNA for the CDR3 is TGCGCCAGCAGCTTTCAGGGTCGGGATTCACCCCTCCACTTT. The chain employs TRBV5-1 and TRBJ1-6, with D possibly being TRBD1 (5 bases). Per the germline V gene, CDR1 is SGHRS and CDR2 is YFSETQ. The V end lost 2 bases, the J end lost 8 bases, and 11 bases lay between the germline ends. The length of the CDR3 is 14 residues.